Below are 19 T cell receptor beta chains sequenced from a single sample in a study of PD-1 blockade in mismatch repair-deficient tumors. Some clones are missing from TCRdb's copy, which holds only in-frame ones; the method was immunoSEQ multiplex PCR. The profile shows some 130,000 clones, roughly 90% of them singletons. The sample in question was peripheral blood, obtained approximately 72 weeks after starting pembrolizumab. Receptor source: an adult with mismatch repair-deficient cancer.

The V and J genes are TRBV5-1 and TRBJ1-3; D remains unclear. There are 15 residues in the CDR3. V was trimmed by 1 base and J by 0 bases, leaving 8 bases between them. Germline V lookup: CDR1 SGHRS, CDR2 YFSETQ. The CDR3 here is CASSLSSNSGNTIYF. CDR3 sequence (DNA): TGCGCCAGCAGCTTGTCCAGCAACTCTGGAAACACCATATATTTT.

This clone was detected once. This chain connects TRBV5-4 to TRBJ2-3; D is ambiguous. The germline V gene encodes CDR1 SGHNT and CDR2 YYREEE (reference sequence). Trimming cost V 0 bases and J 1 base, with 15 bases left between them. The CDR3 contains 17 residues. In DNA, the CDR3 is TGTGCCAGCAGCTTGGATTTGGTTTCGGTCGGCACAGATACGCAGTATTTT. Protein product: CASSLDLVSVGTDTQYF.

The chain carries TRBV4-3 and TRBJ2-1, with a weak D call TRBD1 (5 bases). Germline V gene lookup returns CDR1 LGHNA and CDR2 YSLEER. The V end lost 3 bases, the J end lost 4 bases, and 13 bases lay between the germline ends. The CDR3 length is 15 residues. CDR3 in amino acids: CASSQTVPRYNEQFF. As DNA, the CDR3 is TGCGCCAGCAGCCAGACAGTACCCCGATACAATGAGCAGTTCTTC.

The chain joins TRBV14 to TRBJ2-5; no reliable D call. Germline values: CDR1 SGHDN, CDR2 FVKESK. V was shortened by 4 bases and J by 5 bases, with 11 bases between the two germline ends. The CDR3 loop spans 13 amino acids. The CDR3 bases are TGTGCCAGCAGCCTTAGAGTCCGCGAGACCCAGTACTTC. This translates into CASSLRVRETQYF.

The chain uses TRBV19 and TRBJ2-2; D is unresolved. The CDR3 is made up of 11 amino acids. Germline V CDR1 and CDR2: LNHDA, SQIVND (reference sequence). V was clipped by 7 bases and J by 6 bases, with 6 bases between them. DNA for the CDR3: TGTGCCAGTACTAGGTCCGGGGAGCTGTTTTTT. Translation: CASTRSGELFF.

The rearrangement joins TRBV11-3 to TRBJ2-1; TRBD2 agrees at 12 bases. J lost 0 bases, V lost 4 bases, and 7 bases had no gene match. Germline V gives CDR1 SGHNT, CDR2 YENEEA. CDR3 length equals 18 residues. As DNA, the CDR3 is TGTGCCAGCAGCTCCGGACTAGCGGGATGGAGCTCCTACAATGAGCAGTTCTTC. The encoded protein is CASSSGLAGWSSYNEQFF.

The J gene is TRBJ2-5, the V gene TRBV5-6; D is perhaps TRBD2 (7 bases). Germline CDR1 is SGHDT and CDR2 is YYEEEE. The CDR3 sequence is 14 residues long. The V end lost 0 bases, the J end lost 4 bases, and 10 bases lay between the germline ends. Here the CDR3 reads CASSLGRGGETQYF. The DNA for the CDR3 is TGTGCCAGCAGCTTGGGTAGGGGGGGAGAGACCCAGTACTTC.

The V call is TRBV6-6, the J call TRBJ2-1; maybe TRBD2 (6 bases). The length of the CDR3 is 14 residues. Per germline, CDR1 MNHNY and CDR2 SVGAGI (reference sequence). V lost 2 bases and J 13 bases, leaving 18 bases between the germline ends. CDR3 bases: TGTGCCAGCAGTTACGATCCATTGGGGGGAGCCCAGTTCTTC. Protein sequence: CASSYDPLGGAQFF.

The gene calls are TRBV5-1 and TRBJ2-1; 10 bases align to TRBD2. Germline V gene lookup returns CDR1 SGHRS and CDR2 YFSETQ. J was trimmed by 4 bases and V by 4 bases; bases with no gene match: 14. The CDR3 is 18 residues long. The CDR3 nucleotides read TGCGCCAGCAGCCGGGAGCCAGCGGGAGGGGGGCCTTACAATGAGCAGTTCTTC. Protein product: CASSREPAGGGPYNEQFF.

The CDR3, as DNA: TGTGCCAGCAGCTCCAGACAGGGACGAATTGTTAATGAGCAGTTCTTC. Translating gives CASSSRQGRIVNEQFF. The chain has TRBV7-9 and TRBJ2-1, with 7 positions matching TRBD1. There are 16 residues in the CDR3. Germline-derived CDR1 and CDR2 are SEHNR and FQNEAQ (reference sequence). The junction had 13 bases not matched to a gene; V was cut back by 4 bases and J by 7 bases. Supplemented by reference TRBV7-9 and TRBJ2-1, the full variable domain reads DTGVSQNPRHKITKRGQNVTFRCDPISEHNRLYWYRQTLGQGPEFLTYFQNEAQLEKSRLLSDRFSAERPKGSFSTLEIQRTEQGDSAMYLCASSSRQGRIVNEQFFGPGTRLTVL.

The chain combines TRBV7-9 with TRBJ2-7; D not certain. CDR1 and CDR2 (germline): SEHNR, FQNEAQ (reference sequence). V shed 3 bases and J shed 5 bases, with 8 bases lying between them. The CDR3 runs 12 residues. CDR3 bases: TGTGCCAGCAGCTTTCTAGGCAACGAGCAGTACTTC. It yields the protein CASSFLGNEQYF.

V gene TRBV4-1 combines with J gene TRBJ2-7; 7 bases map to TRBD2. CDR1 and CDR2 (germline): MGHRA, YSYEKL. V lost 0 bases and J lost 2; bases outside the gene matches: 10. CDR3 length: 17 amino acids. The CDR3 nucleotides read TGCGCCAGCAGCCAAGATTATAGGGACTATGGTACCTACGAGCAGTACTTC. It translates to CASSQDYRDYGTYEQYF.

The rearrangement links TRBV9 to TRBJ2-3; 8 bases fit TRBD2. Germline trimming cut 0 bases from V and 1 base from J; bases unmatched to any gene: 1. The CDR3 is made up of 15 amino acids. The germline V gene encodes CDR1 SGDLS and CDR2 YYNGEE. CDR3 sequence: CASSVAGRGTDTQYF. The CDR3 DNA reads TGTGCCAGCAGCGTAGCCGGGAGGGGCACAGATACGCAGTATTTT.

The V gene is TRBV27, the J gene TRBJ2-1; 11 bases line up with TRBD2. The V gene end was trimmed by 5 bases and the J gene end by 5 bases; junction bases not matched to a gene: 5. This CDR3 has 15 amino acids. Germline assignment: CDR1 MNHEY and CDR2 SMNVEV (reference sequence). The CDR3 bases are TGTGCCAGCAGTCCGAGACTAGCGGGAAACAATGAGCAGTTCTTC. Translating it yields CASSPRLAGNNEQFF.

This clone was picked up a small number of times. CDR3 bases: TGTGCCAGCAGCCTGAATAGCGTTACCTACGAGCAGTACTTC. Protein sequence: CASSLNSVTYEQYF. The rearrangement uses TRBV5-6 and TRBJ2-7, with D possibly matching TRBD2 (5 bases). Trimming took 4 bases from V and 2 from J, leaving 13 bases between them. This CDR3 region has 14 residues. The germline V gene encodes CDR1 SGHDT and CDR2 YYEEEE.

This clone showed up just once. This chain connects TRBV5-1 to TRBJ1-1; the D gene is possibly TRBD1 (6 bases). Trimming stripped 3 bases from V and 3 bases from J, with 15 bases between. Germline V gene data show CDR1 as SGHRS and CDR2 as YFSETQ. The CDR3 is 15 amino acids. The CDR3 DNA reads TGCGCCAGCAGCTGGCGCGGGACATCCGACACTGAAGCTTTCTTT. Protein: CASSWRGTSDTEAFF.

The chain joins TRBV7-2 to TRBJ2-1; 8 nucleotides agree with TRBD2. CDR1 and CDR2 (germline): SGHTA, FQGNSA. V was pared by 3 bases and J by 4 bases, with 5 bases of the junction left unmatched. This CDR3 has 15 residues. As DNA, the CDR3 is TGTGCCAGCAGCTTTTCCGGGAGGGGGTACAATGAGCAGTTCTTC. As protein: CASSFSGRGYNEQFF.

The chain has TRBV4-1 and TRBJ2-1; TRBD2 might be the D (6 bases). V lost 6 bases to trimming and J lost 7 bases, with 13 bases between them. Germline values: CDR1 MGHRA, CDR2 YSYEKL. The CDR3 covers 13 residues. Here the CDR3 DNA reads TGCGCCAGCAGTTCGAAGGAGGGTAATGAGCAGTTCTTC. Its protein is CASSSKEGNEQFF.

In its sample, this clone was seen a few times. This chain joins TRBV30 and TRBJ1-2; the D is unclear. The CDR3 covers 11 residues. Germline V gives CDR1 GTSNPN, CDR2 SVGIG (reference sequence). The ends were cut back, 0 bases at V and 5 bases at J, with 4 bases in the middle. CDR3 sequence: CAWSVAYGYTF. CDR3 sequence (DNA): TGTGCCTGGAGTGTAGCTTATGGCTACACCTTC.